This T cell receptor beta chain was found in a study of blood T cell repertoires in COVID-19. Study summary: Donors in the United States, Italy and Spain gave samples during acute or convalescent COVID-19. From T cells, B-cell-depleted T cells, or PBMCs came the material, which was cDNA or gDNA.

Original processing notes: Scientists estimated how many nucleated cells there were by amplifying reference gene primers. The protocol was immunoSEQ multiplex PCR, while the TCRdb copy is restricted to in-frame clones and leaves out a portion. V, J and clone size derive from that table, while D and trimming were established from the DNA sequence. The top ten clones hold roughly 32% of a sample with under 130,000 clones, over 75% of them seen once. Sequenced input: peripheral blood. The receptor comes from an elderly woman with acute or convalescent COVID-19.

The CDR3 region is CATSFLTGLTYEQYF. DNA for the CDR3: TGTGCCACCAGCTTCTTGACAGGGCTCACCTACGAGCAGTACTTC. This chain joins TRBV15 and TRBJ2-7, with 7 bases that match TRBD1. The CDR3 totals 15 residues. Germline CDR1 LNHNV, CDR2 YYDKDF (reference sequence). The V gene end was trimmed by 5 bases and the J gene end by 2 bases; junction bases not matched to a gene: 9. Complete variable domain (other parts from reference TRBV15 and TRBJ2-7): DAMVIQNPRYQVTQFGKPVTLSCSQTLNHNVMYWYQQKSSQAPKLLFHYYDKDFNNEADTPDNFQSRRPNTSFCFLDIRSPGLGDTAMYLCATSFLTGLTYEQYFGPGTRLTVT.